These 13 T cell receptor beta chains originate from one sample sequenced in a study of identical twins. Using its own MiXCR run on the 5' RACE reads, TCRdb lists one record per CDR3 protein. The sample includes 650,000 to 750,000 distinct CDR3 sequences, 21% of them seen just once. The sample also formed part of further work on T cells expressing NK-cell markers.

The sequenced sample was PBMCs. Receptor source: a woman between 18 and 29 years old in good health.

The chain joins TRBV19 to TRBJ1-2, with a weak D call TRBD1 (6 bases). Germline V gene data show CDR1 as LNHDA and CDR2 as SQIVND (reference sequence). The V end was cut by 10 bases, the J end by 2 bases, with 20 bases between. CDR3 length: 15 residues. The CDR3 is CATHTQGAGNYGYTF. The CDR3 nucleotides are TGTGCCACACACACACAGGGCGCGGGGAACTATGGCTACACCTTC.

In its sample, this clonotype was seen a few times. The chain has TRBV7-6 and TRBJ2-1, with D perhaps matching TRBD1 (6 bases). This CDR3 region has 15 residues. V lost 5 bases and J lost 5, with 16 bases in between. CDR1 SGHVS and CDR2 FNYEAQ come from the germline V gene. As DNA, the CDR3 is TGTGCCAGCAGCCTCGGGACAAGGTTAGACAATGAGCAGTTCTTC. Translated: CASSLGTRLDNEQFF.

This clonotype was counted many times. The genes are TRBV18 and TRBJ1-3, with D maybe TRBD1 (6 bases). This CDR3 comprises 16 residues. Trimming cost V 0 bases and J 4 bases, with 13 bases left between them. Germline CDR1 reads KGHSH; CDR2 reads LQKENI. The DNA for the CDR3 is TGTGCCAGCTCACCACCAAACAGGGTAGCCGGAAACACCATATATTTT. This codes for CASSPPNRVAGNTIYF.

This clonotype has just a few counts. The chain combines TRBV10-3 with TRBJ1-1; no firm D call. CDR1 is ENHRY and CDR2 is SYGVKD in the germline V gene. This CDR3 is 13 amino acids long. V dropped 6 bases and J dropped 4 bases, with 12 bases sitting between them. The DNA for the CDR3 is TGTGCCATCAGACTAGAGAGGACCACTGAAGCTTTCTTT. Amino acids: CAIRLERTTEAFF.

This clonotype appeared a few times. The gene calls are TRBV10-3 and TRBJ2-1, with 12 bases that match TRBD2. There are 15 residues in the CDR3. The trim removed 3 bases at V and 7 bases at J, leaving 4 bases unmatched. Germline CDR1 reads ENHRY; CDR2 reads SYGVKD. DNA for the CDR3: TGTGCCATCAGTGACCATGGACTAGCGGGGAATGAGCAGTTCTTC. It encodes CAISDHGLAGNEQFF.

At least ten counts were recorded for this clonotype. V usage is TRBV12-3 or TRBV12-4 and J usage is TRBJ2-7; 13 bases are a match to TRBD2. There are 17 residues in the CDR3. The ends lost 4 bases at V and 0 bases at J; junction bases unmatched: 6. The CDR3 region is CASSYWGLAGSSYEQYF. The CDR3 DNA follows: TGTGCCAGCAGTTACTGGGGACTAGCGGGGAGCTCCTACGAGCAGTACTTC.

This clonotype showed up many times. V is TRBV12-3 or TRBV12-4 and J is TRBJ2-7; 9 nucleotides match TRBD1. With 5 bases clipped from V and 2 bases from J, the junction kept 4 bases outside the gene matches. CDR3 length: 14 amino acids. This CDR3 reads CASSGQGKPYEQYF. The CDR3 DNA follows: TGTGCCAGCAGTGGACAGGGGAAACCCTACGAGCAGTACTTC.

V and J are TRBV7-8 and TRBJ1-1; 7 nucleotides agree with TRBD1. Germline V lookup: CDR1 SGHVS, CDR2 FQNEAQ. Losses at the gene ends were 4 bases for V and 4 bases for J; bases not matched to a gene: 6. The CDR3 is 14 amino acids. Here the CDR3 reads CASSSLTGSTEAFF. The CDR3 coding sequence is TGTGCCAGCAGCTCCCTGACAGGGAGCACTGAAGCTTTCTTT. The full variable domain, rest sourced from reference TRBV7-8 and TRBJ1-1, is GAGVSQSPRYKVAKRGQDVALRCDPISGHVSLFWYQQALGQGPEFLTYFQNEAQLDKSGLPSDRFFAERPEGSVSTLKIQRTQQEDSAVYLCASSSLTGSTEAFFGQGTRLTVV.

The sample holds a few counts of this clonotype. This chain uses TRBV5-1 with TRBJ2-7, with TRBD2 identical over 7 bases. V shed 0 bases, J shed 2 bases, and the junction held 8 bases outside the gene matches. The germline V gene has CDR1 SGHRS and CDR2 YFSETQ. The CDR3 runs 16 residues. In DNA form, the CDR3 reads TGCGCCAGCAGCTTGGAGACTGGGACTACGCCCTACGAGCAGTACTTC. It translates to CASSLETGTTPYEQYF.

This clonotype was seen ten or more times. The CDR3 loop is CASSLARLASGELFF. CDR3 nucleotide sequence: TGTGCCAGCAGCTTAGCGCGCCTAGCGAGCGGGGAGCTGTTTTTT. V is TRBV7-2 and J is TRBJ2-2; a weak D match, TRBD2 (6 bases). This CDR3 region has 15 residues. V was shortened by 0 bases and J by 7 bases, with 12 bases between the two germline ends. In germline, CDR1 is SGHTA, CDR2 FQGNSA.

Ten or more counts support this clonotype. The chain carries TRBV12-3 or TRBV12-4 and TRBJ1-2; D not certain. The V end was cut by 2 bases, the J end by 2 bases, with 9 bases between. This CDR3 comprises 14 residues. This CDR3 is CASSLMVGNYGYTF. In nucleotides, the CDR3 is TGTGCCAGCAGTTTAATGGTGGGCAACTATGGCTACACCTTC.

The chain carries TRBV7-9 and TRBJ1-1, with TRBD1 identical over 7 bases. Germline CDR1 and CDR2: SEHNR and FQNEAQ (reference sequence). CDR3 length: 14 amino acids. Trimming took 6 bases from V and 3 from J; bases not matched to a gene: 7. The CDR3 spells CASSRGTVYTEAFF. CDR3 bases: TGTGCCAGCAGTCGGGGGACAGTCTACACTGAAGCTTTCTTT. Variable domain in full (rest from reference TRBV7-9 and TRBJ1-1): DTGVSQNPRHKITKRGQNVTFRCDPISEHNRLYWYRQTLGQGPEFLTYFQNEAQLEKSRLLSDRFSAERPKGSFSTLEIQRTEQGDSAMYLCASSRGTVYTEAFFGQGTRLTVV.

This rearrangement joins TRBV6-5 to TRBJ2-1; D is possibly TRBD1 or TRBD2 (5 bases each). This CDR3 contains 15 residues. In germline, CDR1 is MNHEY, CDR2 SVGAGI. V shed 0 bases and J shed 7 bases, with 13 bases lying between them. DNA of the CDR3: TGTGCCAGCAGTTACTCCCGGGGACCGACGAATGAGCAGTTCTTC. This sequence encodes CASSYSRGPTNEQFF.